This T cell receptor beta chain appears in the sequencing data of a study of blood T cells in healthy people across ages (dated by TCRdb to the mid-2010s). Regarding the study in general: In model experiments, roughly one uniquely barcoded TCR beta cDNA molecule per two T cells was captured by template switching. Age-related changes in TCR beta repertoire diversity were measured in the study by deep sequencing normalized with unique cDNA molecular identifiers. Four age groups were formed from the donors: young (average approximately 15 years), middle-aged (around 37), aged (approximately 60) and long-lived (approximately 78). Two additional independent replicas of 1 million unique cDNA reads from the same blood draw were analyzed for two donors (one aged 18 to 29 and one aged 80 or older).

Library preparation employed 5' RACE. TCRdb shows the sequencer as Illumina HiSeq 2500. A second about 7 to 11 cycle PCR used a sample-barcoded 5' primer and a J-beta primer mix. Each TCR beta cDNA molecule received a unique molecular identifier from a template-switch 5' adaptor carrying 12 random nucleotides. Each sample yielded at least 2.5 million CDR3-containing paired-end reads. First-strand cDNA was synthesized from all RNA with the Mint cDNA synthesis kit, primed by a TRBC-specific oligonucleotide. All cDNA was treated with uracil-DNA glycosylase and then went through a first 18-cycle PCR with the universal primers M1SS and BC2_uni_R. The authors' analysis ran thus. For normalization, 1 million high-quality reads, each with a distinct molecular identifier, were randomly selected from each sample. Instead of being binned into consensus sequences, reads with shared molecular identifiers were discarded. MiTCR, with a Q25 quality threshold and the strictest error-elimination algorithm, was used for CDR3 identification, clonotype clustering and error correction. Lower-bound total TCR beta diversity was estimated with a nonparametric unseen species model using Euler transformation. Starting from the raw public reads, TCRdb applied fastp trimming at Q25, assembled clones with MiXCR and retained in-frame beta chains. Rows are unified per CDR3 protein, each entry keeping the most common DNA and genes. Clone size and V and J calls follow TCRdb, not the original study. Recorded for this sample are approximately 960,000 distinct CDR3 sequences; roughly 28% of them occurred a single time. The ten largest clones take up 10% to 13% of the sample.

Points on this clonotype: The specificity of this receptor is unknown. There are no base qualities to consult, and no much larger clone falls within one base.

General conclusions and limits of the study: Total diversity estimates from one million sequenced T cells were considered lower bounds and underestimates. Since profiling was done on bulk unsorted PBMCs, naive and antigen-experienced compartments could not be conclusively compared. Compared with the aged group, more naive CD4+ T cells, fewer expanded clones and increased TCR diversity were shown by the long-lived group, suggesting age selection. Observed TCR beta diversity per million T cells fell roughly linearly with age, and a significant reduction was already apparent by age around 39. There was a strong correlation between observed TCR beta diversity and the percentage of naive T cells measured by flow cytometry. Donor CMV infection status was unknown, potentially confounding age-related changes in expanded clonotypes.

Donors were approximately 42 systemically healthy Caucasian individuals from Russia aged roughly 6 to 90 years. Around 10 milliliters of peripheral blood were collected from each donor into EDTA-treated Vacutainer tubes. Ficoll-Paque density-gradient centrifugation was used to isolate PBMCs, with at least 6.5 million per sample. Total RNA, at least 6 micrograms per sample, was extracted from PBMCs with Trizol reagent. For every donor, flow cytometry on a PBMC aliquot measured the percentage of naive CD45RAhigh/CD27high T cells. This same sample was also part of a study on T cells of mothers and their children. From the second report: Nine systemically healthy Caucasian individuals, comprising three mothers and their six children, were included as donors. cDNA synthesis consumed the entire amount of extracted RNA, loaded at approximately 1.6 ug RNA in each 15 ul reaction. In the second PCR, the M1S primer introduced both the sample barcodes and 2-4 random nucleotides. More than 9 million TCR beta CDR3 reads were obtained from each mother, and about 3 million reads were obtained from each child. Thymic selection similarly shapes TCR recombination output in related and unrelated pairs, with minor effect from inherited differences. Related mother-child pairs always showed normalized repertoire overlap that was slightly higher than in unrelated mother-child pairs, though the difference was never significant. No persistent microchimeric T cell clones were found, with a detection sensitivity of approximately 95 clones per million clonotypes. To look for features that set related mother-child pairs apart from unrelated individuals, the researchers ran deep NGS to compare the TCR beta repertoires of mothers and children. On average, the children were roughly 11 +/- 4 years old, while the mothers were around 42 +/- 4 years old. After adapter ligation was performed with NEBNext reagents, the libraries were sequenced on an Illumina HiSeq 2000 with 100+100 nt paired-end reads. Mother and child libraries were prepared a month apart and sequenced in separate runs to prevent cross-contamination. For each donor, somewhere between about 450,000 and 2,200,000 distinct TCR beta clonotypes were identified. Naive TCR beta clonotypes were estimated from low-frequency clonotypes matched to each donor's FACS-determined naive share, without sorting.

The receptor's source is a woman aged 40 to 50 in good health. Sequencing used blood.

The DNA reads as follows: TGTGCCAGCAGCTTGCCGGGGGCGACTGGGGCCAACGTCCTGACTTTC. Translated, this is CASSLPGATGANVLTF. This receptor chain uses TRBV5-4 and TRBJ2-6, with the D gene tentatively TRBD1 or TRBD2, based on 6 matching bases in each. Looking up the germline V gene (reference sequence) yields CDR1 SGHNT and CDR2 YYREEE. Counted from cysteine to phenylalanine, this CDR3 has 16 amino acids. Of the read, only the CDR3 DNA is kept; its 48 bases are in frame from base 1. Cut back by 1 base and 2 bases, the V and J ends lie 10 bases apart.